The 16 T cell receptor beta chains given below trace back to one sample, sequenced in a study of T-cell memory formation after mild COVID-19. TCRdb independently ran MiXCR on the 5' RACE reads; one entry per CDR3 protein. The sample consists of about 540,000 distinct CDR3 sequences, roughly 20% of them appearing once. Sample: PBMCs or a T cell subset sorted from them (not recorded which). The receptors come from an adult woman who had mild COVID-19 (a few samples of this study predate the infection). Cell type and time point are not known.

This chain joins TRBV7-8 and TRBJ2-4; 7 bases are shared with TRBD2. In germline, CDR1 is SGHVS, CDR2 FQNEAQ. V gave up 4 bases and J gave up 9 bases; unmatched junction bases: 9. The CDR3 contains 14 residues. The DNA of the CDR3 is TGTGCCAGCAGCTCCCCTAGCGGAAAGGGCATTCAGTACTTC. It yields the protein CASSSPSGKGIQYF.

This clonotype was counted ten times or more. The genes are TRBV18 and TRBJ1-1, with 9 bases aligning to TRBD1. V was clipped by 8 bases and J by 1 base; unmatched bases: 5. The CDR3 extends over 14 amino acids. The V gene's germline CDR1 is KGHSH and CDR2 LQKENI. The CDR3 bases are TGTGCCAGCAGCCCACAGGGGGCGAACACTGAAGCTTTCTTT. Translation gives CASSPQGANTEAFF.

The chain employs TRBV11-2 and TRBJ2-5, with unresolved D. Looked up from germline, CDR1 is SGHAT and CDR2 is FQNNGV. V was clipped by 0 bases and J by 4 bases, with 12 bases between them. CDR3 size: 15 residues. The chain's CDR3 is CASSLEGGSSETQYF. CDR3 nucleotides: TGTGCCAGCAGCTTAGAAGGTGGGTCGTCAGAGACCCAGTACTTC.

CDR3 protein: CATDRDRVNEQFF. Here the CDR3 DNA reads TGTGCCACCGACCGGGACAGGGTCAATGAGCAGTTCTTC. The chain carries TRBV2 and TRBJ2-1, with TRBD1 matching over 9 bases. After removal of 10 bases from V and 6 bases from J, the junction contained 7 bases not matched to a gene. CDR1 and CDR2 from the germline V gene are SNHLY and FYNNEI. This CDR3 has 13 residues.

V is TRBV11-2 and J is TRBJ2-7; the D is unclear. The CDR3 consists of 13 residues. The V gene lost 5 bases and the J gene lost 2 bases, with 10 bases spanning the gap. The V gene's germline CDR1 is SGHAT and CDR2 FQNNGV. CDR3 amino acids: CASSPRPPYEQYF. In nucleotides, the CDR3 is TGTGCCAGCAGCCCCCGACCACCCTACGAGCAGTACTTC.

The V and J genes are TRBV11-3 and TRBJ2-1, with D perhaps assigned TRBD1 or TRBD2 (5 bases each). The CDR3 extends over 15 amino acids. Germline V gene data show CDR1 as SGHNT and CDR2 as YENEEA. The V end lost 1 base, the J end lost 3 bases, and 10 bases lay between the germline ends. This CDR3 is CASSLGWDGYNEQFF. In nucleotides, the CDR3 is TGTGCCAGCAGCTTAGGCTGGGACGGCTACAATGAGCAGTTCTTC.

The chain combines TRBV20-1 with TRBJ2-6; D gene uncertain. Germline V gives CDR1 DFQATT, CDR2 SNEGSKA (reference sequence). The CDR3 runs to 13 residues. Trimming pared 3 bases from V and 0 bases from J, leaving 3 bases between. CDR3 loop: CSASHSGANVLTF. The CDR3, as DNA: TGCAGTGCTAGCCACTCTGGGGCCAACGTCCTGACTTTC.

The chain uses TRBV24-1 and TRBJ2-3, with 7 bases lining up with TRBD2. V shed 1 base and J 2 bases; nucleotides not matched to a gene: 11. In germline, CDR1 is KGHDR, CDR2 SFDVKD. The CDR3 sequence is 18 residues long. This CDR3 reads CATSDFSWASGYTDTQYF. The CDR3 region has the DNA TGTGCCACCAGTGATTTCTCTTGGGCTAGCGGATACACAGATACGCAGTATTTT.

This chain joins TRBV7-9 and TRBJ2-7; no definite D call. There are 11 residues in the CDR3. Germline V gene data show CDR1 as SEHNR and CDR2 as FQNEAQ (reference sequence). V was shortened by 5 bases and J by 3 bases, with 5 bases between the two germline ends. The CDR3 sequence: CASSADYEQYF. The CDR3 coding sequence is TGTGCCAGCAGCGCCGACTACGAGCAGTACTTC.

A few counts support this clonotype. The chain is built from TRBV11-3 and TRBJ1-2; D is unresolved. There are 13 residues in the CDR3. Deletions cut 3 bases from V and 7 bases from J, with 12 bases between. Germline V gives CDR1 SGHNT, CDR2 YENEEA. DNA for the CDR3: TGTGCCAGCAGCTTCGGCCGGGGTGGTGGCTACACCTTC. Protein sequence: CASSFGRGGGYTF.

The sample holds one count of this clonotype. The rearrangement uses TRBV4-1 and TRBJ1-4, with no clear D. V was pared by 0 bases and J by 10 bases, with 18 bases between. In germline, CDR1 is MGHRA, CDR2 YSYEKL. The CDR3 extends over 16 amino acids. The CDR3 nucleotides are TGCGCCAGCAGCCAAGACCGAAGCTTAAAAAAGGGAAAACTGTTTTTT. Translation gives CASSQDRSLKKGKLFF.

A few counts support this clonotype. The chain recombines TRBV27 with TRBJ2-5; TRBD1 matches at 7 bases. Germline V gene sequence: CDR1 MNHEY, CDR2 SMNVEV (reference sequence). Losses at the gene ends were 4 bases for V and 5 bases for J; bases not matched to a gene: 13. CDR3 length: 16 residues. Written as DNA, the CDR3 is TGTGCCAGCAGTTCAGGCCCCCGACAGGGCGGGGAGACCCAGTACTTC. This encodes CASSSGPRQGGETQYF.

The chain employs TRBV6-5 and TRBJ2-7; 8 nucleotides line up with TRBD2. The V and J ends lost 4 bases and 2 bases, in that order; junction bases with no gene match: 4. This CDR3 region has 14 residues. Per the germline V gene, CDR1 is MNHEY and CDR2 is SVGAGI. The CDR3 loop is CASSWTSSTYEQYF. The CDR3 nucleotides read TGTGCCAGCAGTTGGACTAGCTCCACCTACGAGCAGTACTTC.

This clonotype has just a few counts. The rearrangement links TRBV30 to TRBJ1-5; 7 nucleotides align to TRBD1. The J segment lost 0 bases and the V segment lost 1 base, leaving 3 bases of the junction unmatched. The germline V gene encodes CDR1 GTSNPN and CDR2 SVGIG (reference sequence). The CDR3 contains 15 residues. The CDR3 nucleotides are TGTGCCTGGAGTGGGGACAGTTATAGCAATCAGCCCCAGCATTTT. Translated, it gives CAWSGDSYSNQPQHF.

This clonotype was seen a few times. The chain couples TRBV20-1 to TRBJ1-5, with 8 bases that match TRBD1. Germline CDR1 and CDR2: DFQATT and SNEGSKA (reference sequence). The ends lost 4 bases at V and 8 bases at J; junction bases unmatched: 16. The length of the CDR3 is 16 residues. The CDR3 DNA reads TGCAGTGCTACCTCCCTAAGGACAGGGAATGTTAAGCCCCAGCATTTT. Its translation: CSATSLRTGNVKPQHF.

The CDR3 loop is CASSLSNSPLHF. The CDR3 nucleotides read TGTGCCAGCAGCCTATCTAATTCACCCCTCCACTTT. The V gene is TRBV12-3 or TRBV12-4, the J gene TRBJ1-6; D remains ambiguous. The CDR3 has 12 amino acids. Between the trimmed V and J ends, which lost 6 bases and 6 bases, there was a span of 6 bases.